Each of the 16 T cell receptor beta chains below was sequenced from the same sample in a study of blood T cell repertoires in COVID-19. TCRdb's table, derived via immunoSEQ multiplex PCR, lists solely in-frame clones and lacks some. Among about 180,000 clones, roughly 80% were seen once, and the ten largest hold approximately 8%. Sample: peripheral blood. Every receptor here comes from a woman between 70 and 85 years old with COVID-19, enrolled during active disease.

The J gene is TRBJ1-2, the V gene TRBV9; perhaps TRBD1 as D (6 bases). The length of the CDR3 is 15 residues. Germline V lookup: CDR1 SGDLS, CDR2 YYNGEE. Trimming pared 0 bases from V and 4 bases from J, leaving 13 bases between. The CDR3 region is CASSVAGAGPYGYTF. CDR3 bases: TGTGCCAGCAGCGTAGCAGGGGCAGGGCCCTATGGCTACACCTTC.

This clone has only a few counts. The chain links TRBV21-1 to TRBJ1-1. TRBV21-1 has pseudogene status. The CDR3 spans 10 residues. CDR3 protein: CASREGEAFF. CDR3 DNA: TGTGCCAGCAGGGAGGGTGAAGCTTTCTTT.

The gene calls are TRBV14 and TRBJ2-5; TRBD2 agrees at 7 bases. V was pared by 1 base and J by 2 bases, with 10 bases of the junction left unmatched. Germline V gives CDR1 SGHDN, CDR2 FVKESK. The CDR3 has 17 residues. CDR3 sequence reads: CASSQVFLADEQETQYF. The CDR3 DNA follows: TGTGCCAGCAGCCAAGTATTTCTAGCGGACGAACAAGAGACCCAGTACTTC.

The chain couples TRBV28 to TRBJ2-3; 10 nucleotides align to TRBD2. V gave up 4 bases and J gave up 0 bases; unmatched junction bases: 4. The CDR3 has 16 amino acids. Germline CDR1 reads MDHEN; CDR2 reads SYDVKM. CDR3 in amino acids: CASSSLTSGSTDTQYF. For the CDR3, the DNA is TGTGCCAGCAGTTCTTTGACTAGCGGGAGCACAGATACGCAGTATTTT.

The rearrangement uses TRBV18 and TRBJ2-1; 7 bases line up with TRBD1. V lost 6 bases to trimming and J lost 4 bases; unmatched junction nucleotides: 0. The CDR3 has 12 residues. Germline loops: CDR1 KGHSH, CDR2 LQKENI. CDR3 loop: CASSGQYNEQFF. As DNA, the CDR3 is TGTGCCAGCTCGGGACAGTACAATGAGCAGTTCTTC.

V and J are TRBV5-4 and TRBJ2-7; D remains unclear. Germline V gene data show CDR1 as SGHNT and CDR2 as YYREEE (reference sequence). Trimming took 3 bases from V and 0 from J, leaving 10 bases between them. This CDR3 has 14 residues. CDR3 nucleotide sequence: TGTGCCAGCAGCTCCTTGACGGGCTCCTACGAGCAGTACTTC. Amino acid sequence: CASSSLTGSYEQYF.

The chain employs TRBV19 and TRBJ2-1, with 8 bases that match TRBD1. The CDR3 covers 19 residues. CDR1 is LNHDA and CDR2 is SQIVND in the germline V gene (reference sequence). The V segment lost 1 base and the J segment 3 bases; nucleotides outside the gene matches: 14. CDR3 sequence: CASSIARGRGLGNYNEQFF. The CDR3 DNA follows: TGTGCCAGTAGTATAGCCCGCGGCAGGGGGCTAGGAAACTACAATGAGCAGTTCTTC.

The chain joins TRBV20-1 to TRBJ2-7, with D perhaps matching TRBD2 (5 bases). The CDR3 is 14 residues long. Germline V lookup: CDR1 DFQATT, CDR2 SNEGSKA (reference sequence). V was cut by 3 bases and J by 0 bases, with 12 bases left in between. CDR3 in DNA: TGCAGTGCTAGTTTGAGGGTTATCTCCTACGAGCAGTACTTC. Protein product: CSASLRVISYEQYF.

The sample holds one count of this clone. The rearrangement links TRBV19 to TRBJ2-4; tentatively, D is TRBD1 (5 bases). This CDR3 region has 15 residues. Deletions cut 5 bases from V and 2 bases from J, with 13 bases between. Germline assignment: CDR1 LNHDA and CDR2 SQIVND (reference sequence). CDR3 sequence reads: CASSLQVGTKNIQYF. In DNA, the CDR3 is TGTGCCAGTAGTCTACAGGTGGGGACCAAAAACATTCAGTACTTC.

The genes are TRBV10-1 and TRBJ2-5; 7 bases agree with TRBD2. The length of the CDR3 is 13 residues. From germline, CDR1 is WNHNN and CDR2 SYGVQD (reference sequence). J was trimmed by 3 bases and V by 8 bases; bases with no gene match: 6. For the CDR3, the DNA is TGCGCCAGCGGTGGACTAGAGAAAGAGACCCAGTACTTC. Its translation: CASGGLEKETQYF.

V gene TRBV7-2 combines with J gene TRBJ2-5; the match to TRBD2 covers 12 bases. J lost 4 bases, V lost 4 bases, and 4 bases had no gene match. CDR1 is SGHTA and CDR2 is FQGNSA in the germline V gene. This CDR3 has 15 residues. The CDR3 DNA follows: TGTGCCAGCAGCTCCGGACTAGCGGGATTAGAGACCCAGTACTTC. This gives the protein CASSSGLAGLETQYF. Combining the CDR3 with reference TRBV7-2 and TRBJ2-5 gives the whole variable domain GAGVSQSPSNKVTEKGKDVELRCDPISGHTALYWYRQSLGQGLEFLIYFQGNSAPDKSGLPSDRFSAERTGGSVSTLTIQRTQQEDSAVYLCASSSGLAGLETQYFGPGTRLLVL.

V usage is TRBV4-3 and J usage is TRBJ2-1; D is ambiguous. Germline V gene sequence: CDR1 LGHNA, CDR2 YSLEER. V was pared by 0 bases and J by 0 bases, with 12 bases between. This CDR3 region has 17 residues. The CDR3 loop is CASSQEASASSYNEQFF. The CDR3 nucleotides are TGCGCCAGCAGCCAAGAGGCGAGCGCCAGCTCCTACAATGAGCAGTTCTTC.

This clone has a handful of counts. The rearrangement uses TRBV19 and TRBJ1-2, with D possibly TRBD1 on 5 matching bases. V lost 2 bases and J lost 2, with 9 bases in between. This CDR3 comprises 14 residues. Germline CDR1 LNHDA, CDR2 SQIVND (reference sequence). The CDR3 DNA is TGTGCCAGTAGTATACACACAGGAAACTATGGCTACACCTTC. Its translation is CASSIHTGNYGYTF. Combining the CDR3 with reference TRBV19 and TRBJ1-2 gives the whole variable domain DGGITQSPKYLFRKEGQNVTLSCEQNLNHDAMYWYRQDPGQGLRLIYYSQIVNDFQKGDIAEGYSVSREKKESFPLTVTSAQKNPTAFYLCASSIHTGNYGYTFGSGTRLTVV.

The chain couples TRBV7-2 to TRBJ1-2, with 8 nucleotides matching TRBD1. Germline V gene sequence: CDR1 SGHTA, CDR2 FQGNSA. This CDR3 has 18 residues. Trimming cost V 1 base and J 7 bases; bases outside gene matches: 17. CDR3 DNA sequence: TGTGCCAGCAGCTTAGTAGGGGGACGGACAGGGTCCCCTTTTGGCTACACCTTC. Its protein is CASSLVGGRTGSPFGYTF.

The chain links TRBV27 to TRBJ1-1; 9 bases are shared with TRBD1. The CDR3 extends over 17 amino acids. Per germline, CDR1 MNHEY and CDR2 SMNVEV (reference sequence). V was pared by 4 bases and J by 1 base, with 10 bases of the junction left unmatched. In DNA form, the CDR3 reads TGTGCCAGCAGTTCGGAACAGGGGGCCAATTCGAACACTGAAGCTTTCTTT. Translation: CASSSEQGANSNTEAFF.

CDR3 region: CASTQGIGRGISPLHF. For the CDR3, the DNA is TGTGCCAGCACCCAGGGGATTGGCAGGGGGATTTCACCCCTCCACTTT. V gene TRBV6-6 combines with J gene TRBJ1-6, with TRBD1 identical over 7 bases. This CDR3 has 16 amino acids. V lost 7 bases, J lost 9 bases, and 15 bases stayed unmatched. The germline gives CDR1 MNHNY, CDR2 SVGAGI (reference sequence).